Below, 7 T cell receptor beta chains from the same sample are listed, as sequenced in a study of lymphopenia after photon versus proton radiotherapy. Clones were sequenced by immunoSEQ multiplex PCR, and TCRdb holds only the in-frame ones, with some missing. The table has about 83,000 clones, around 88% seen once. The source was peripheral blood, collected from a patient treated with proton-based radiotherapy. The receptors stem from a man between 60 and 70 years old with pancreatic cancer.

V and J are TRBV4-3 and TRBJ2-2, with 7 bases aligning to TRBD1. Germline CDR1 and CDR2: LGHNA and YSLEER. J lost 3 bases, V lost 1 base, and 2 bases had no gene match. The CDR3 covers 15 residues. This chain's CDR3 is CASSQVRGHTGELFF. In DNA, the CDR3 is TGCGCCAGCAGCCAAGTAAGGGGGCACACCGGGGAGCTGTTTTTT.

V is TRBV7-8 and J is TRBJ2-5, with TRBD1 identical over 10 bases. With V trimmed by 4 bases and J by 4 bases, 6 bases remained unmatched. The CDR3 contains 15 residues. CDR1 and CDR2 (germline): SGHVS, FQNEAQ. CDR3 coding DNA: TGTGCCAGCAGCTGGGGGACAGGGGCGCGAGAGACCCAGTACTTC. Its translation is CASSWGTGARETQYF.

The chain links TRBV7-3 to TRBJ2-2; D unresolved. Germline V lookup: CDR1 SGHTA, CDR2 FQGTGA. This CDR3 contains 13 residues. V was cut by 8 bases and J by 2 bases, with 9 bases left in between. The CDR3 DNA reads as TGTGCCAGCGGGATCTTAAACACCGGGGAGCTGTTTTTT. It is translated as CASGILNTGELFF.

The V gene is TRBV5-4, the J gene TRBJ2-6; 9 nucleotides agree with TRBD1. V trimming: 4 bases; J trimming: 4 bases; junction bases outside the gene matches: 6. This CDR3 has 16 amino acids. The germline gives CDR1 SGHNT, CDR2 YYREEE (reference sequence). For the CDR3, the DNA is TGTGCCAGCAGCCCGGACAGGGGTTCGGGGGCCAACGTCCTGACTTTC. This gives the protein CASSPDRGSGANVLTF. The full variable domain, its missing parts supplied by reference TRBV5-4 and TRBJ2-6, is ETGVTQSPTHLIKTRGQQVTLRCSSQSGHNTVSWYQQALGQGPQFIFQYYREEENGRGNFPPRFSGLQFPNYSSELNVNALELDDSALYLCASSPDRGSGANVLTFGAGSRLTVL.

V gene TRBV6-5 combines with J gene TRBJ1-1; no firm D call. The V end lost 0 bases, the J end lost 6 bases, and 8 bases lay between the germline ends. Germline CDR1 MNHEY, CDR2 SVGAGI. This CDR3 is 13 amino acids long. CDR3 loop: CASSYSKPSEAFF. CDR3 in DNA: TGTGCCAGCAGTTACTCGAAACCCTCTGAAGCTTTCTTT.

This chain connects TRBV28 to TRBJ2-1, with TRBD2 matching 9 bases. Germline loops: CDR1 MDHEN, CDR2 SYDVKM. This CDR3 is built from 14 residues. Trimming at V came to 10 bases and at J to 0 bases, leaving 4 bases not matched to a gene. The CDR3 sequence: CATGSGSSYNEQFF. The DNA for the CDR3 is TGTGCCACGGGTAGCGGGAGCTCCTACAATGAGCAGTTCTTC.

The chain couples TRBV5-1 to TRBJ2-5; D is ambiguous. This CDR3 contains 14 residues. Germline CDR1 SGHRS, CDR2 YFSETQ. V shed 1 base and J shed 4 bases, with 11 bases lying between them. The CDR3 DNA reads as TGCGCCAGCAGCTTGTCGTTTTCGGCAGAGACCCAGTACTTC. Protein: CASSLSFSAETQYF.